The source of this TCR beta chain is a study of blood T cells in healthy people across ages (dated by TCRdb to the mid-2010s). Background on the whole study: In model experiments, template switching captured roughly one uniquely barcoded TCR beta cDNA molecule for every two T cells. Age-related changes in TCR beta repertoire diversity were measured in the study by deep sequencing normalized with unique cDNA molecular identifiers. The donors were divided into four age groups: young (average around 16 years), middle-aged (about 39), aged (around 67) and long-lived (about 90). Donors of different ages were randomly distributed across sequencing lanes to avoid experimental bias. Two additional independent replicas of 1 million unique cDNA reads from the same blood draw were analyzed for two donors (one aged 18 to 30 and one aged 80 or older). On the study overall, not on this receptor specifically: The long-lived group showed more naive CD4+ T cells, fewer expanded clones and increased TCR diversity than the aged group, suggesting age selection. Conclusive comparison of naive and antigen-experienced compartments was prevented by the profiling of bulk unsorted PBMCs. The percentage of naive T cells measured by flow cytometry correlated strongly with observed TCR beta diversity. Estimates of total diversity from one million sequenced T cells were regarded as lower bounds and underestimates. Because donor CMV infection status was unknown, age-related changes in expanded clonotypes were potentially confounded. Observed TCR beta diversity per million T cells fell roughly linearly with age, and a significant reduction was already apparent by age approximately 41.

Receptors were amplified or captured by 5' RACE. A second PCR of about 7 to 12 cycles was run with a J-beta primer mix and a sample-barcoded 5' primer. Each TCR beta cDNA molecule received a unique molecular identifier from a template-switch 5' adaptor carrying 12 random nucleotides. Each sample yielded at least 2.5 million CDR3-containing paired-end reads. All of the RNA was converted into first-strand cDNA using the Mint cDNA synthesis kit, with a TRBC-specific oligonucleotide serving as the primer. Following uracil-DNA glycosylase treatment, all cDNA underwent a first 18-cycle PCR with the universal primers M1SS and BC2_uni_R. The source study handled its data this way. Each sample was normalized by randomly selecting 1 million high-quality reads, each carrying a distinct molecular identifier. Instead of being binned into consensus sequences, reads that shared molecular identifiers were thrown out. MiTCR, with a Q25 quality threshold and the strictest error-elimination algorithm, was used for CDR3 identification, clonotype clustering and error correction. A nonparametric unseen species model with Euler transformation was used to estimate a lower bound on total TCR beta diversity. The raw public data were reprocessed by TCRdb itself: fastp quality trimming at Q25, MiXCR clonotype calling, in-frame beta chains only. CDR3 protein duplicates are merged, each entry listing the most common genes and DNA. TCRdb assigned the V and J calls; the authors' analysis was not used. The sample data list approximately 2,000,000 distinct CDR3 sequences, and roughly two fifths of these were observed just once. The ten largest clones take up about 23% of the sample.

Systemically healthy Caucasian individuals from Russia, roughly 40 in total and aged roughly 6 to 100 years, were included as donors. Roughly 10 milliliters of peripheral blood were collected from each donor into EDTA-treated Vacutainer tubes. Ficoll-Paque density-gradient centrifugation was used to isolate PBMCs, with at least 6.5 million per sample. Total RNA was extracted from PBMCs with Trizol reagent, with at least 5 micrograms obtained per sample. Naive CD45RAhigh/CD27high T cell percentages were measured by flow cytometry on a PBMC aliquot from every donor. Concerning this clonotype: Which antigen it targets is not known. No quality values exist for individual bases; no much larger clone is one base distant.

The receptor's source is a human donor in good health. Sequenced sample: blood.

The base sequence is TGCAGCGTTGCTGTGACGGGGGCGCGGAACGAGCAGTACTTC. Its protein product is CSVAVTGARNEQYF. The chain joins TRBV29-1 to TRBJ2-7, with the D call perhaps TRBD1 or TRBD2, each one matching 6 bases. Including the terminal cysteine and phenylalanine, the CDR3 comprises 14 residues. Kept here is only the CDR3 DNA, which spans 42 bases and is read in frame from base 1. V sheds 4 bases and J sheds 5 bases, leaving 18 bases between their ends. Based on the germline V gene, the CDR1 and CDR2 sequences are SQVTM and ANQGSEA.